Listed here are 12 T cell receptor beta chains from one sample, sequenced in a study of beta chain features in type 1 diabetes. Notes on the study in general: Among all four CD4+ subsets, Type 1 diabetes patients had TCRB CDR3s that were moderately but significantly shorter.

Every bit of the isolated RNA underwent reverse transcription, so sequencing read expressed TCRB transcripts. Data came from immunoSEQ multiplex PCR; TCRdb stores just in-frame clones and leaves some out. Of 500,000 to 650,000 clones in the sample, around 11% were seen once. Which antigens these TCRs recognize remains unknown. The sequenced material came from naive CD4+ T cells from blood. The receptors come from a man aged 25 to 40 with type 1 diabetes.

The rearrangement links TRBV29-1 to TRBJ2-7; weak D call: TRBD2 (7 bases). The length of the CDR3 is 13 residues. V lost 3 bases, J lost 3 bases, and 12 bases lay in between. CDR1 is SQVTM, CDR2 ANQGSEA, per germline. CDR3 coding DNA: TGCAGCGTTGAGATGGGAGGGGGCTACGAGCAGTACTTC. Its translation: CSVEMGGGYEQYF.

This chain connects TRBV7-6 to TRBJ2-1, with 11 bases lining up with TRBD2. The CDR3 has 17 amino acids. Trimming at V came to 1 base and at J to 2 bases, leaving 4 bases not matched to a gene. Germline V CDR1 and CDR2: SGHVS, FNYEAQ. CDR3 bases: TGTGCCAGCAGCTTAGGACTAGCGGGGTGGGCCTACAATGAGCAGTTCTTC. It yields the protein CASSLGLAGWAYNEQFF. The full variable domain, its missing parts supplied by reference TRBV7-6 and TRBJ2-1, is GAGVSQSPRYKVTKRGQDVALRCDPISGHVSLYWYRQALGQGPEFLTYFNYEAQQDKSGLPNDRFSAERPEGSISTLTIQRTEQRDSAMYRCASSLGLAGWAYNEQFFGPGTRLTVL.

This clone was seen only a few times. V and J are TRBV5-1 and TRBJ2-5; maybe TRBD1 (5 bases). V was shortened by 7 bases and J by 1 base, with 11 bases between the two germline ends. Per the germline V gene, CDR1 is SGHRS and CDR2 is YFSETQ. The CDR3 is 13 residues long. CDR3 sequence reads: CASQQARQETQYF. CDR3 DNA: TGCGCCAGCCAACAGGCACGCCAAGAGACCCAGTACTTC. The whole variable domain, remainder taken from reference TRBV5-1 and TRBJ2-5, is KAGVTQTPRYLIKTRGQQVTLSCSPISGHRSVSWYQQTPGQGLQFLFEYFSETQRNKGNFPGRFSGRQFSNSRSEMNVSTLELGDSALYLCASQQARQETQYFGPGTRLLVL.

The chain recombines TRBV11-2 with TRBJ2-2; no clear D. Trimming shortened V by 4 bases and J by 3 bases, and 9 bases separated the two germline ends. The CDR3 contains 14 residues. Germline assignment: CDR1 SGHAT and CDR2 FQNNGV. The CDR3 nucleotides are TGTGCCAGCAGCTCCGTTTCTGACACCGGGGAGCTGTTTTTT. It translates to CASSSVSDTGELFF.

The chain recombines TRBV5-6 with TRBJ2-7; D is unclear. V lost 2 bases, J lost 2 bases, and 8 bases lay in between. Germline lookup yields CDR1 SGHDT and CDR2 YYEEEE. The CDR3 has 13 residues. This CDR3 is CASSFPSTYEQYF. The CDR3 DNA is TGTGCCAGCAGCTTCCCCTCAACCTACGAGCAGTACTTC.

The V gene is TRBV7-2, the J gene TRBJ1-6; D gene ambiguous. The V and J ends lost 1 base and 18 bases respectively, with 16 bases between them. The CDR3 length is 13 residues. Germline CDR1 reads SGHTA; CDR2 reads FQGNSA. The CDR3 DNA sequence: TGTGCCAGCAGCTTAGTGGGGTCCCGGATCGACCACTTT. It is translated as CASSLVGSRIDHF.

In this sample, this clone turned up a few times. J is TRBJ2-7 and V is TRBV29-1; 9 positions match TRBD1. Looked up from germline, CDR1 is SQVTM and CDR2 is ANQGSEA. The CDR3 spans 14 residues. Losses at the gene ends were 7 bases for V and 5 bases for J; bases not matched to a gene: 12. The DNA for the CDR3 is TGCAGCGCCGAAACAGGGGGCGGCACGGACGAGCAGTACTTC. Encoded protein: CSAETGGGTDEQYF.

In this sample, this clone turned up a few times. The rearrangement joins TRBV2 to TRBJ2-2, with a weak D call TRBD2 (6 bases). The CDR3 totals 14 residues. V was pared by 4 bases and J by 2 bases, with 8 bases between. Germline lookup yields CDR1 SNHLY and CDR2 FYNNEI. In nucleotides, the CDR3 is TGTGCCAGCAGTGGGGACTCAAACACCGGGGAGCTGTTTTTT. Translation: CASSGDSNTGELFF.

This clone was seen a handful of times. The V and J genes are TRBV7-2 and TRBJ2-3; D is possibly TRBD2 (5 bases). Trimming pared 1 base from V and 5 bases from J, leaving 16 bases between. Germline values: CDR1 SGHTA, CDR2 FQGNSA. CDR3 size: 16 residues. CDR3 region: CASSLGWTGGGDTQYF. CDR3 in DNA: TGTGCCAGCAGCTTAGGGTGGACTGGAGGTGGAGATACGCAGTATTTT.

The CDR3 region is CASSSQAGPTYEQYF. The DNA for the CDR3 is TGTGCCAGCAGCTCTCAAGCGGGGCCTACCTACGAGCAGTACTTC. The gene calls are TRBV7-3 and TRBJ2-7, with 7 bases matching TRBD2. V trimming: 4 bases; J trimming: 2 bases; junction bases outside the gene matches: 8. The germline V gene has CDR1 SGHTA and CDR2 FQGTGA. The CDR3 is made up of 15 amino acids.

The chain recombines TRBV30 with TRBJ2-2; no definite D call. V was cut by 0 bases and J by 2 bases, with 13 bases left in between. The length of the CDR3 is 16 residues. CDR1 and CDR2 (germline): GTSNPN, SVGIG (reference sequence). CDR3 protein: CAWSVLGQINTGELFF. CDR3 nucleotide sequence: TGTGCCTGGAGTGTTTTGGGCCAGATTAACACCGGGGAGCTGTTTTTT. Together with reference TRBV30 and TRBJ2-2, the CDR3 gives the full variable domain: SQTIHQWPATLVQPVGSPLSLECTVEGTSNPNLYWYRQAAGRGLQLLFYSVGIGQISSEVPQNLSASRPQDRQFILSSKKLLLSDSGFYLCAWSVLGQINTGELFFGEGSRLTVL.

This clone was picked up a small number of times. The rearrangement joins TRBV19 to TRBJ2-7, with D possibly matching TRBD1 (6 bases). Germline V gives CDR1 LNHDA, CDR2 SQIVND (reference sequence). The CDR3 consists of 15 residues. Trimming took off 5 bases at V and 3 bases at J, with 17 bases between the two ends. CDR3 sequence: CASSLGHPGVYEQYF. In DNA form, the CDR3 reads TGTGCCAGTAGTCTGGGACACCCAGGCGTCTACGAGCAGTACTTC.